This record concerns one T cell receptor beta chain sequence. Its binding antigen is unknown. No base quality information exists; no much larger clone differs at one position. These data come from a study of vaccination effects on CD4 cells after COVID-19 (dated by TCRdb to 2021 to 2024). About the investigation overall: Post-vaccine samples across the study were collected a median of 72 days after the second dose, with a range of 14 to 241. Cultures from other donors in the study were sequenced using the Oncomine TCR Beta short-read assay on an Illumina iSeq 100. The full study included 10 COVID-19 convalescent patients and a few SARS-CoV-2-naive healthy vaccine recipients. SARS-CoV-2 spike-specific CD4+ TCR repertoires from before and after mRNA vaccination were compared in COVID-19 convalescent patients and in infection-naive vaccine recipients.

Broad study findings and their caveats: Among healthy vaccine recipients, nearly all vaccine-induced clones were SARS-CoV-2 mono-reactive, and just 1 of 255 was cross-reactive with common cold coronaviruses. Only a small number of convalescent patients were included, and no early post-infection timepoints were available, which limited the study. Clones induced by infection and clones induced by vaccination both contracted markedly at late timepoints after vaccination, which fits with T cell responses waning over time.

The method behind the library was the immunoSEQ multiplex PCR assay. DNA from the CD4+ T cells that had been cultured and isolated underwent TCR beta CDR3 sequencing. From the authors' description of their analysis: Non-productive TCR sequences were removed and reads were trimmed to the CDR3 region, keeping CDR3s of at least 7 amino acids. Antigen-specific clonotypes were identified using the MANAFEST web app by comparison of expansion in peptide wells against reference cultures. For clones to be considered positive, expansion at FDR<0.05 versus reference and all other wells, an odds ratio above 5, and a frequency above 0.1% in two replicate wells were required. A clonotype was defined as cross-reactive if the clonotype was significantly expanded both in SARS-CoV-2 spike wells and in at least one common cold coronavirus spike condition. CDR3 similarity was assessed by Levenshtein distance using the stringdist R package, and unrooted trees were constructed with ape in R 3.6.1. TCRdb obtained this table from immuneACCESS and retained in-frame rearrangements with V and J assigned. These tables miss some clones; where compared with another copy, unresolved V genes account for less than half of the shortfall, and the remainder is unexplained. The V and J calls and clone size were taken over from that table, and D and trimming were inferred from the DNA. This sample holds 67,000 or so clones; about 86% were observed only once. The top ten clonotypes cover approximately 1.2% of the sample.

In the ViraFEST assay, PBMC were stimulated with viral peptide pools, and TCR sequencing was then used to find antigen-specific CD4+ T cell clonotypes based on their expansion. After around eleven days of culture, CD4+ T cells were isolated with the EasySep CD4+ T cell isolation kit. Two doses of either the BNT162b2 or the mRNA-1273 mRNA SARS-CoV-2 vaccine were administered to participants. None of the healthy vaccine recipients had a prior SARS-CoV-2 infection, which was confirmed by nucleocapsid antibody tests that came back negative both before and after vaccination. Two million PBMC per well were cultured in IMDM with roughly 5% human AB serum, around 9.1 IU/ml IL-2 and gentamicin, plus 10 ug/ml peptides. On days 3 and 7, half of the culture medium was replaced with fresh IL-2-containing medium. Unless noted otherwise, every peptide stimulation condition was cultured in triplicate wells. Using Ficoll-Paque Plus gradient centrifugation, PBMC were separated from whole blood and then either used fresh or cryopreserved at -140C. The overlapping peptide pools covered the spike proteins of SARS-CoV-2 as well as those of the common cold coronaviruses HCoV-NL63, HCoV-OC43 and HCoV-229E. The QIAamp micro DNA kit was used to extract genomic DNA from the cultured CD4+ T cells.

CDR1 and CDR2 were assigned from the germline V gene as SGHRS and YFSETQ. From V the trimming removes 1 base and from J it removes 4 bases, while the gene matches leave 8 bases of the junction unaccounted for. From the cysteine up to the phenylalanine, the CDR3 has a length of 16 residues. Only CDR3 DNA is held: 48 bases, read in frame from base 1. The sample consisted of CD4+ T cells from PBMCs cultured with HCoV-229E spike peptides, taken after COVID-19 vaccination. In light of the paper, this sample's cell subset or site label describes: HCoV-229E spike overlapping peptide pool stimulation. This clonotype was obtained from a human donor who received a COVID-19 vaccine. The chain is made from TRBV5-1 and TRBJ2-3, and 8 bases in between align with TRBD2. The bases read TGCGCCAGCAGCTTGTGGTTTGCGGGGGGCGCAGATACGCAGTATTTT. This is translated as CASSLWFAGGADTQYF.